Listed below are T cell receptor beta chains from one sample, sequenced in a study of cytomegalovirus exposure and HLA in healthy donors. The assay was immunoSEQ multiplex PCR, and TCRdb's table has in-frame clones only and misses some. Here the sample spans around 130,000 clones, approximately 80% being singletons. The specimen sequenced was PBMCs. The receptors shown here come from a girl aged 2-10 years in good health and CMV-seronegative. CDR3s include the opening cysteine and the closing phenylalanine or tryptophan. The order of the fields is J gene, V gene, D gene, clone size, CDR3 DNA, CDR3 protein. A D gene is named only where the DNA matches it firmly. The size field is filled for only some rows; it gives once, few, many or a size class.

J gene: TRBJ1-1
V gene: TRBV5-1
D gene: -
clone size: -
CDR3 DNA: TGCGCCAGCAGCAGACAGGACACGAACACTGAAGCTTTCTTT
CDR3 protein: CASSRQDTNTEAFF

J gene: TRBJ1-1
V gene: TRBV12-2
D gene: -
clone size: -
CDR3 DNA: TGTGCAAGTCGCTTTGAGGGGGTGAACACTGAAGCTTTCTTT
CDR3 protein: CASRFEGVNTEAFF

J gene: TRBJ1-2
V gene: TRBV4-3
D gene: TRBD1
clone size: -
CDR3 DNA: TGCGCCAGCAGCCAAACTTTACAGGGGGCTAATGGCTACACCTTC
CDR3 protein: CASSQTLQGANGYTF

J gene: TRBJ1-5
V gene: TRBV7-9
D gene: -
clone size: once
CDR3 DNA: TGTGCCAGCAGCTTAGCTGGGGGGTATTCGGATCAGCCCCAGCATTTT
CDR3 protein: CASSLAGGYSDQPQHF

J gene: TRBJ2-7
V gene: TRBV12-5
D gene: -
clone size: -
CDR3 DNA: TGTGCTAGTGCCCCGGACAGTTTGGGGACCTACGAGCAGTACTTC
CDR3 protein: CASAPDSLGTYEQYF

J gene: TRBJ2-1
V gene: TRBV7-7
D gene: TRBD2
clone size: -
CDR3 DNA: TGTGCCAGCAGCCCGCTAGCGGGGGCCTTCAATGAGCAGTTCTTC
CDR3 protein: CASSPLAGAFNEQFF

J gene: TRBJ1-1
V gene: TRBV28
D gene: -
clone size: -
CDR3 DNA: TGTGCCAGCATCTCCAGTGCGGATGAAGCTTTCTTT
CDR3 protein: CASISSADEAFF

J gene: TRBJ2-5
V gene: TRBV7-9
D gene: TRBD1
clone size: -
CDR3 DNA: TGTGCCAGCAGCCCCCAGGGGGCCGGGGAGACCCAGTACTTC
CDR3 protein: CASSPQGAGETQYF

J gene: TRBJ2-1
V gene: TRBV4-1
D gene: -
clone size: -
CDR3 DNA: TGCGCCAGCAGCCAGAACCCACCGGGAGTAACCTACAATGAGCAGTTCTTC
CDR3 protein: CASSQNPPGVTYNEQFF

J gene: TRBJ2-7
V gene: TRBV23-1
D gene: -
clone size: few
CDR3 DNA: TGCGCCAGTCGTATGGCAGGGGCATCGTACGAGCAGTACTTC
CDR3 protein: CASRMAGASYEQYF

J gene: TRBJ2-7
V gene: TRBV19
D gene: -
clone size: -
CDR3 DNA: TGTGCCAGTAGTTTTGACAGCTCCTACGAGCAGTACTTC
CDR3 protein: CASSFDSSYEQYF

J gene: TRBJ2-7
V gene: TRBV6-5
D gene: -
clone size: -
CDR3 DNA: TGTGCCAGCAGTTACGGGGTGGAGGGCCAAATCTACGAGCAGTACTTC
CDR3 protein: CASSYGVEGQIYEQYF

J gene: TRBJ1-2
V gene: TRBV7-6
D gene: -
clone size: -
CDR3 DNA: TGTGCCAGCAGTCAAATTGGCGGTGGCTACACCTTC
CDR3 protein: CASSQIGGGYTF

J gene: TRBJ1-2
V gene: TRBV7-2
D gene: -
clone size: -
CDR3 DNA: TGTGCCAGCAGCCCACAACCCTCAGGGCCCCTCTCTGGCTACACCTTC
CDR3 protein: CASSPQPSGPLSGYTF

J gene: TRBJ2-7
V gene: TRBV4-1
D gene: -
clone size: -
CDR3 DNA: TGCGCCAGCAGCCAAGTAGGGCAGGGGATGGGAATGATGATCGAGCAGTACTTC
CDR3 protein: CASSQVGQGMGMMIEQYF

J gene: TRBJ1-2
V gene: TRBV27
D gene: TRBD1
clone size: -
CDR3 DNA: TGTGCCAGCAGTCCGACGACAGGGTCCTTCTATGGCTACACCTTC
CDR3 protein: CASSPTTGSFYGYTF

J gene: TRBJ2-5
V gene: TRBV29-1
D gene: TRBD1
clone size: -
CDR3 DNA: TGCAGCGTTCCACAGGGGGCGGTCATGGAGACCCAGTACTTC
CDR3 protein: CSVPQGAVMETQYF

J gene: TRBJ1-2
V gene: TRBV2
D gene: TRBD1
clone size: -
CDR3 DNA: TGTGCCAGCAGGAGTCGACAGGGAGTCTATGGCTACACCTTC
CDR3 protein: CASRSRQGVYGYTF

J gene: TRBJ2-5
V gene: TRBV4-1
D gene: -
clone size: -
CDR3 DNA: TGCGCCAGCAGCCTTTCGAGCGGACAAGAGACCCAGTACTTC
CDR3 protein: CASSLSSGQETQYF

J gene: TRBJ2-4
V gene: TRBV7-2
D gene: -
clone size: -
CDR3 DNA: TGTGCCAGCAGCCCCACCTCGGAGGGGTGGAACATTCAGTACTTC
CDR3 protein: CASSPTSEGWNIQYF

J gene: TRBJ2-1
V gene: TRBV7-3
D gene: TRBD2
clone size: -
CDR3 DNA: TGTGCCAGCAGCTTAAGCGGGAGGGCCTCGAATGAGCAGTTCTTC
CDR3 protein: CASSLSGRASNEQFF

J gene: TRBJ2-7
V gene: TRBV30
D gene: TRBD1
clone size: -
CDR3 DNA: TGTGCCTGGATGAGGGACAGGGATGTCGGCGAGCAGTACTTC
CDR3 protein: CAWMRDRDVGEQYF

J gene: TRBJ1-2
V gene: TRBV6-6
D gene: -
clone size: -
CDR3 DNA: TGTGCCAGCAGGCCTCCCGGACAGAACTATGGCTACACCTTC
CDR3 protein: CASRPPGQNYGYTF

J gene: TRBJ2-1
V gene: TRBV27
D gene: -
clone size: -
CDR3 DNA: TGTGCCAGCAGTGCCTCGGAGAGCTCCTACAATGAGCAGTTCTTC
CDR3 protein: CASSASESSYNEQFF

J gene: TRBJ1-1
V gene: TRBV4-3
D gene: -
clone size: -
CDR3 DNA: TGCGCCAGCAGCCAAGACGGCAGGAGGGACACTGAAGCTTTCTTT
CDR3 protein: CASSQDGRRDTEAFF

J gene: TRBJ2-7
V gene: TRBV10-3
D gene: TRBD1
clone size: -
CDR3 DNA: TGTGCCATCAGTGATCCCCGACAGGGTGTAACCTACGAGCAGTACTTC
CDR3 protein: CAISDPRQGVTYEQYF

J gene: TRBJ2-3
V gene: TRBV6-1
D gene: TRBD2
clone size: -
CDR3 DNA: TGTGCCAGCAGTGAGCTGGGACTAGGCACAGATACGCAGTATTTT
CDR3 protein: CASSELGLGTDTQYF

J gene: TRBJ2-3
V gene: TRBV7-2
D gene: -
clone size: -
CDR3 DNA: TGTGCCAGCAGCTTAGACCACAGGGCTGCACGCACAGATACGCAGTATTTT
CDR3 protein: CASSLDHRAARTDTQYF

J gene: TRBJ2-2
V gene: TRBV4-2
D gene: -
clone size: few
CDR3 DNA: TGTGCCAGCAGCCAAGTACCGGACACCGGGGAGCTGTTTTTT
CDR3 protein: CASSQVPDTGELFF

J gene: TRBJ1-1
V gene: TRBV7-9
D gene: TRBD1
clone size: -
CDR3 DNA: TGTGCCAGCAGCGCGTACAGGGGGTACACTGAAGCTTTCTTT
CDR3 protein: CASSAYRGYTEAFF

J gene: TRBJ1-1
V gene: TRBV27
D gene: TRBD1
clone size: -
CDR3 DNA: TGTGCCAGCAGCTCCATGCCGGGACAGGGAGTTACTGAAGCTTTCTTT
CDR3 protein: CASSSMPGQGVTEAFF

J gene: TRBJ2-7
V gene: TRBV7-9
D gene: -
clone size: -
CDR3 DNA: TGTGCCAGCAGCCTCACAGGTCACGAGCAGTACTTC
CDR3 protein: CASSLTGHEQYF

J gene: TRBJ1-1
V gene: TRBV18
D gene: TRBD1
clone size: -
CDR3 DNA: TGTGCCAGCTCACCTAAACAGGGGGCGAGCACTGAAGCTTTCTTT
CDR3 protein: CASSPKQGASTEAFF

J gene: TRBJ2-3
V gene: TRBV19
D gene: -
clone size: -
CDR3 DNA: TGTGCCACCAAACGAGCGCTCAGCACAGATACGCAGTATTTT
CDR3 protein: CATKRALSTDTQYF

J gene: TRBJ2-7
V gene: TRBV2
D gene: TRBD1
clone size: -
CDR3 DNA: TGTGCCAGCAGTCCAGGGGGTGGTAGGCACGAGCAGTACTTC
CDR3 protein: CASSPGGGRHEQYF

J gene: TRBJ2-1
V gene: TRBV23-1
D gene: TRBD2
clone size: -
CDR3 DNA: TGCGCCAGCAGTCACCAAACGAGCGGGAGTAAAAATGAGCAGTTCTTC
CDR3 protein: CASSHQTSGSKNEQFF

J gene: TRBJ1-1
V gene: TRBV28
D gene: -
clone size: few
CDR3 DNA: TGTGCCAGCAGTTTAGGGAACAGGGTGTTTGCTTTCTTT
CDR3 protein: CASSLGNRVFAFF

J gene: TRBJ1-6
V gene: TRBV2
D gene: -
clone size: once
CDR3 DNA: TGTGCCAGCAACAGGAGGGACTTCAATTCACCCCTCCACTTT
CDR3 protein: CASNRRDFNSPLHF

J gene: TRBJ2-7
V gene: TRBV15
D gene: TRBD2
clone size: -
CDR3 DNA: TGTGCCACCAGCAGAGCCGGGACTAGCGCGGACTACGAGCAGTACTTC
CDR3 protein: CATSRAGTSADYEQYF

J gene: TRBJ2-3
V gene: TRBV18
D gene: -
clone size: few
CDR3 DNA: TGTGCCAGCTCACCAAGTGGTGTAGCCCTCACAGATACGCAGTATTTT
CDR3 protein: CASSPSGVALTDTQYF

J gene: TRBJ1-4
V gene: TRBV18
D gene: TRBD1
clone size: once
CDR3 DNA: TGTGCCAGCTCCCTTCCTGGACAGGTTTATGAAAAACTGTTTTTT
CDR3 protein: CASSLPGQVYEKLFF

J gene: TRBJ2-3
V gene: TRBV13
D gene: TRBD2
clone size: -
CDR3 DNA: TGTGCCAGCAGCTATAGCGGGGGGGCCGTCGGTGTTACGCAGTATTTT
CDR3 protein: CASSYSGGAVGVTQYF

J gene: TRBJ2-7
V gene: TRBV27
D gene: -
clone size: -
CDR3 DNA: TGTGCCAGCAGTTTAGGGGTGGGGGCGGGCTACGAGCAGTACTTC
CDR3 protein: CASSLGVGAGYEQYF

J gene: TRBJ2-3
V gene: TRBV6-4
D gene: -
clone size: -
CDR3 DNA: TGTGCCAGCAGTGAGTTCAGTAACACAGATACGCAGTATTTT
CDR3 protein: CASSEFSNTDTQYF

J gene: TRBJ1-1
V gene: TRBV29-1
D gene: -
clone size: -
CDR3 DNA: TGCAGCGCCCGGAGGGGAGGGAACACTGAAGCTTTCTTT
CDR3 protein: CSARRGGNTEAFF

J gene: TRBJ2-7
V gene: TRBV27
D gene: -
clone size: -
CDR3 DNA: TGTGCCAGCAGCTCCCTAGGCTACGAGCAGTACTTC
CDR3 protein: CASSSLGYEQYF